This T cell receptor beta chain was retrieved from a study of cytomegalovirus exposure and HLA in healthy donors. On this clone itself: The antigen is unknown.

The CDR3 is 14 amino acids. J lost 5 bases, V lost 8 bases, and 5 bases had no gene match. Germline V lookup: CDR1 SGHTA, CDR2 FQGNSA. Amplification used 60 Vbeta primers and 13 Jbeta primers. This table comes from immunoSEQ multiplex PCR, and its TCRdb copy is limited to in-frame clones, with some not included. This table has fewer than 80,000 clones, 67% appearing once. Study results and caveats: Among the sequence variants, a highly shared cluster was likely an artifact of sequencing. With high specificity and sensitivity, the classifier reportedly diagnosed cytomegalovirus status.

The TCR comes from a woman aged 45-59 years in good health and CMV-seropositive. Sequencing was done on a sample of PBMCs. The chain recombines TRBV7-2 with TRBJ2-3, with TRBD2 matching 12 bases. The CDR3 loop is CASSSGGAEDTQYF. CDR3 coding DNA: TGTGCCAGCTCTAGCGGGGGGGCGGAAGATACGCAGTATTTT.